The 18 T cell receptor beta chains presented below share a single source sample, sequenced in a study of shared clonotypes between healthy human individuals. Terminally differentiated effector memory CD45RA+ cells were excluded by CCR7 positive selection of CD45RO-negative cells. Assay used: immunoSEQ multiplex PCR; TCRdb lists only in-frame clones, some missing. The table lists 1.5 million to 2.5 million clones, approximately 95% of them singletons. Sequencing input: naive CD8+ T cells sorted from blood. Receptor source: a man aged 18 to 29 in good health.

The chain has TRBV4-1 and TRBJ2-2, with no clear D. Germline CDR1 MGHRA, CDR2 YSYEKL. CDR3 length equals 14 residues. With 0 bases removed from V and 5 bases from J, the gap between germline ends came to 7 bases. The CDR3 loop is CASSQEQLTGELFF. CDR3 in DNA: TGCGCCAGCAGCCAAGAACAGCTTACCGGGGAGCTGTTTTTT.

The chain couples TRBV2 to TRBJ2-2, with 12 bases lining up with TRBD2. V shed 2 bases and J 8 bases; nucleotides not matched to a gene: 15. This CDR3 contains 19 residues. Germline loops: CDR1 SNHLY, CDR2 FYNNEI. This CDR3 reads CASSESPPGASGRAGELFF. The CDR3 region has the DNA TGTGCCAGCAGTGAATCTCCACCGGGCGCTAGCGGGAGGGCGGGGGAGCTGTTTTTT. The full variable domain, completed using reference TRBV2 and TRBJ2-2, is EPEVTQTPSHQVTQMGQEVILRCVPISNHLYFYWYRQILGQKVEFLVSFYNNEISEKSEIFDDQFSVERPDGSNFTLKIRSTKLEDSAMYFCASSESPPGASGRAGELFFGEGSRLTVL.

This chain links TRBV27 with TRBJ2-3; 8 bases are a match to TRBD2. The germline V gene has CDR1 MNHEY and CDR2 SMNVEV (reference sequence). Losses at the gene ends were 7 bases for V and 6 bases for J; bases not matched to a gene: 9. This CDR3 is built from 14 residues. CDR3 residues: CASTLAGGVDTQYF. CDR3 DNA: TGTGCCAGCACCCTAGCGGGCGGAGTGGATACGCAGTATTTT.

The chain carries TRBV2 and TRBJ2-5; perhaps TRBD2 as D (5 bases). With 2 bases removed from V and 5 bases from J, the gap between germline ends came to 12 bases. CDR1 and CDR2 (germline): SNHLY, FYNNEI. The CDR3 has 14 amino acids. CDR3 amino acids: CASSETLASETQYF. CDR3 bases: TGTGCCAGCAGTGAAACCCTAGCCTCCGAGACCCAGTACTTC.

The genes are TRBV6-5 and TRBJ1-1, with a tentative D call TRBD1 (5 bases). Germline loops: CDR1 MNHEY, CDR2 SVGAGI. Trimming left V 7 bases short and J 4 bases short, with 19 bases between. The CDR3 spans 15 residues. For the CDR3, the DNA is TGTGCCAGCACCCTACGGGCAGGGTTGAGCACTGAAGCTTTCTTT. It encodes CASTLRAGLSTEAFF.

The rearrangement uses TRBV25-1 and TRBJ2-7, with D unresolved. Trimming took off 6 bases at V and 3 bases at J, with 9 bases between the two ends. There are 12 residues in the CDR3. Germline V gene sequence: CDR1 MGHDK, CDR2 SYGVNS. The CDR3 sequence is CASRAGDYEQYF. CDR3 in DNA: TGTGCCAGCAGGGCAGGCGACTACGAGCAGTACTTC.

To note about this clone: Its ends do not fully match the called genes, so a read error is possible. The rearrangement joins TRBV6-4 to TRBJ1-2, with D perhaps matching TRBD1 (6 bases). CDR3 length equals 10 residues. The V gene's germline CDR1 is MRHNA and CDR2 SNTAGT. The CDR3, as DNA: TGTGCCAGCAGTGACTCGGGGGCTAACTTC. It encodes CASSDSGANF.

This chain links TRBV5-1 with TRBJ2-1, with D possibly called TRBD1 or TRBD2 (5 bases each). The CDR3 has 14 amino acids. Germline CDR1 reads SGHRS; CDR2 reads YFSETQ. V dropped 5 bases and J dropped 3 bases, with 12 bases sitting between them. The CDR3 is CASSTGTGYNEQFF. The DNA for the CDR3 is TGCGCCAGCAGTACCGGGACGGGCTACAATGAGCAGTTCTTC.

This sequence joins TRBV11-2 and TRBJ2-5; D not resolved. The DNA end lines up better with TRBJ2-7; the J call may be wrong. The length of the CDR3 is 15 residues. CDR1 is SGHAT and CDR2 is FQNNGV in the germline V gene. This CDR3 is CASSLVPDGSYEQYF. The CDR3, as DNA: TGTGCCAGCAGCTTAGTCCCTGACGGTTCCTACGAGCAGTACTTC.

Of note for this clone: Other DNA sequences of this sample code for an identical CDR3. The gene calls are TRBV28 and TRBJ2-7, with D possibly being TRBD2 (5 bases). The CDR3 has 12 amino acids. Germline CDR1 is MDHEN and CDR2 is SYDVKM. V lost 5 bases, J lost 1 base, and 6 bases lay in between. The CDR3, as DNA: TGTGCCAGCAGTGAGGGATCCTACGAGCAGTACTTC. It translates to CASSEGSYEQYF. Full variable domain (rest looked up from reference TRBV28 and TRBJ2-7): DVKVTQSSRYLVKRTGEKVFLECVQDMDHENMFWYRQDPGLGLRLIYFSYDVKMKEKGDIPEGYSVSREKKERFSLILESASTNQTSMYLCASSEGSYEQYFGPGTRLTVT.

The rearrangement joins TRBV5-4 to TRBJ2-3, with TRBD2 matching over 15 bases. V gave up 4 bases and J gave up 2 bases; unmatched junction bases: 5. Per germline, CDR1 SGHNT and CDR2 YYREEE (reference sequence). The length of the CDR3 is 17 residues. This CDR3 reads CASSTGTSGGPTDTQYF. The CDR3 DNA sequence: TGTGCCAGCAGCACCGGGACTAGCGGGGGGCCCACAGATACGCAGTATTTT. Filled out from reference TRBV5-4 and TRBJ2-3, the complete variable domain reads ETGVTQSPTHLIKTRGQQVTLRCSSQSGHNTVSWYQQALGQGPQFIFQYYREEENGRGNFPPRFSGLQFPNYSSELNVNALELDDSALYLCASSTGTSGGPTDTQYFGPGTRLTVL.

Notes on this clone: Other nucleotide sequences from this sample produce the same CDR3. The V gene is TRBV5-4, the J gene TRBJ2-7; maybe TRBD1 (6 bases). The CDR3 has 14 amino acids. Germline assignment: CDR1 SGHNT and CDR2 YYREEE (reference sequence). Trimming removed 0 bases at V and 2 bases at J, with 9 bases between. In DNA form, the CDR3 reads TGTGCCAGCAGCTTGGTTGGGGGCCCCTACGAGCAGTACTTC. This encodes CASSLVGGPYEQYF.

J is TRBJ2-3 and V is TRBV5-4; D not certain. Trimming took off 0 bases at V and 1 base at J, with 6 bases between the two ends. Germline CDR1 reads SGHNT; CDR2 reads YYREEE (reference sequence). The CDR3 consists of 14 residues. For the CDR3, the DNA is TGTGCCAGCAGCTTGGCCCCAGGCACAGATACGCAGTATTTT. Translating it yields CASSLAPGTDTQYF.

The chain recombines TRBV7-9 with TRBJ2-1, with D possibly TRBD1 on 5 matching bases. The CDR3 is 14 amino acids. Germline-derived CDR1 and CDR2 are SEHNR and FQNEAQ (reference sequence). V dropped 1 base and J dropped 8 bases, with 12 bases sitting between them. CDR3 amino acids: CASSLEQGRYEQFF. Here the CDR3 DNA reads TGTGCCAGCAGCTTAGAGCAGGGAAGGTATGAGCAGTTCTTC.

This clone showed up just a few times. Other DNA sequences in the sample encode the same CDR3. The V gene is TRBV6-5, the J gene TRBJ2-7, with D uncertain. The CDR3 runs 13 residues. Trimming removed 0 bases at V and 3 bases at J, with 6 bases between. The germline gives CDR1 MNHEY, CDR2 SVGAGI. CDR3 protein: CASSYSYGYEQYF. Here the CDR3 DNA reads TGTGCCAGCAGTTACTCGTACGGCTACGAGCAGTACTTC.

The V and J genes are TRBV6-6 and TRBJ2-3; TRBD2 agrees at 8 bases. Trimming took 2 bases from V and 2 from J; bases not matched to a gene: 6. From germline, CDR1 is MNHNY and CDR2 SVGAGI (reference sequence). The CDR3 covers 16 residues. The CDR3 DNA is TGTGCCAGCAGTTACCTTGGTAGCGGGGCCACAGATACGCAGTATTTT. It translates to CASSYLGSGATDTQYF.

The chain employs TRBV5-8 and TRBJ2-4, with 12 bases fitting TRBD1. V was pared by 5 bases and J by 4 bases, with 4 bases of the junction left unmatched. CDR1 is SGHTS and CDR2 is YDEGEE in the germline V gene. The length of the CDR3 is 15 residues. The CDR3 sequence: CASRRGQGAKNIQYF. CDR3 DNA: TGTGCCAGCAGACGGGGACAGGGGGCGAAAAACATTCAGTACTTC.

This clone showed up just once. The gene calls are TRBV4-3 and TRBJ1-1; 7 nucleotides agree with TRBD1. This CDR3 comprises 14 residues. Germline trimming cut 1 base from V and 5 bases from J; bases unmatched to any gene: 4. Germline lookup yields CDR1 LGHNA and CDR2 YSLEER. DNA for the CDR3: TGCGCCAGCAGCCAAGGGGACAGTCGGACTGAAGCTTTCTTT. Translating gives CASSQGDSRTEAFF.